Shown below are 18 T cell receptor beta chains from a single sample sequenced in a study of CD8 T cells in ankylosing spondylitis. TCRdb independently ran MiXCR on the 5' RACE reads; one entry per CDR3 protein. The sample lists 350,000 to 450,000 distinct CDR3 sequences, roughly 20% seen once, with about 12% in the top ten. The sample consisted of blood, either unsorted or a sorted T cell fraction (not recorded which). The receptor source for this set is a male donor with ankylosing spondylitis or in good health (not recorded which).

The CDR3 is CSVESSNGRGVAQYF. The CDR3, as DNA: TGCAGCGTTGAGTCTTCGAATGGCAGAGGGGTGGCCCAGTACTTC. This chain connects TRBV29-1 to TRBJ2-5; tentatively, D is TRBD1 or TRBD2 (5 bases each). V shed 3 bases and J shed 9 bases, with 23 bases lying between them. The CDR3 has 15 residues. CDR1 and CDR2 (germline): SQVTM, ANQGSEA. Full variable domain (remainder filled in from reference TRBV29-1 and TRBJ2-5): SAVISQKPSRDICQRGTSLTIQCQVDSQVTMMFWYRQQPGQSLTLIATANQGSEATYESGFVIDKFPISRPNLTFSTLTVSNMSPEDSSIYLCSVESSNGRGVAQYFGPGTRLLVL.

V and J are TRBV6-2 or TRBV6-3 and TRBJ2-7; a possible D gene is TRBD1 (6 bases). With 6 bases removed from V and 6 bases from J, the gap between germline ends came to 12 bases. The germline V gene encodes CDR1 MNHEY and CDR2 SVGEGT. The CDR3 is made up of 12 amino acids. This CDR3 is CASRARGGEQYF. As DNA, the CDR3 is TGTGCCAGCAGGGCCAGGGGTGGCGAGCAGTACTTC.

This clonotype occurred a few times. This sequence joins TRBV4-2 and TRBJ2-7; no reliable D call. Trimming stripped 1 base from V and 6 bases from J, with 10 bases between. This CDR3 is built from 13 residues. Germline CDR1 reads LGHNA; CDR2 reads YNFKEQ. In DNA, the CDR3 is TGTGCCAGCAGCCAAGCGGGCGTAGCCGAGCAGTACTTC. Its translation is CASSQAGVAEQYF.

This clonotype has just a few counts. V gene TRBV25-1 combines with J gene TRBJ1-6; D remains unclear. Germline CDR1 MGHDK, CDR2 SYGVNS. Trimming removed 3 bases from V and 10 bases from J, with 16 bases in between. CDR3 size: 15 residues. CDR3 protein: CASSEGAGWSSPLHF. The CDR3 DNA is TGTGCCAGCAGTGAGGGAGCGGGATGGAGCTCACCCCTCCACTTT. Full variable domain (missing parts from reference TRBV25-1 and TRBJ1-6): EADIYQTPRYLVIGTGKKITLECSQTMGHDKMYWYQQDPGMELHLIHYSYGVNSTEKGDLSSESTVSRIRTEHFPLTLESARPSHTSQYLCASSEGAGWSSPLHFGNGTRLTVT.

The chain has TRBV4-2 and TRBJ2-5; D gene ambiguous. The CDR3 is made up of 13 amino acids. The germline CDR1 and CDR2 sequences are LGHNA and YNFKEQ. The V gene lost 1 base and the J gene lost 5 bases, with 8 bases spanning the gap. DNA for the CDR3: TGTGCCAGCAGCCAAGGACCAGCGGAGACCCAGTACTTC. The encoded protein is CASSQGPAETQYF.

In its sample, this clonotype was seen a few times. The V gene is TRBV4-2, the J gene TRBJ2-5; TRBD2 agrees at 8 bases. Germline V lookup: CDR1 LGHNA, CDR2 YNFKEQ. Unmatched junction bases numbered 9, after V lost 0 bases and J lost 3 bases. This CDR3 has 17 amino acids. For the CDR3, the DNA is TGTGCCAGCAGCCAAGAGCATATGCTAGCGGGTGAAGAGACCCAGTACTTC. Translating gives CASSQEHMLAGEETQYF.

This clonotype was seen only once. The chain couples TRBV11-2 to TRBJ2-3, with unresolved D. The germline V gene has CDR1 SGHAT and CDR2 FQNNGV. Trimming cost V 11 bases and J 2 bases, with 17 bases left between them. This CDR3 has 14 residues. The CDR3 region has the DNA TGTGCCTCGGTGCTAAGCCCTTTCACAGATACGCAGTATTTT. It codes for CASVLSPFTDTQYF.

This clonotype was found many times. The V gene is TRBV29-1, the J gene TRBJ2-5, with no clear D. Trimming took 1 base from V and 10 from J, leaving 10 bases between them. The CDR3 spans 11 residues. Germline CDR1 reads SQVTM; CDR2 reads ANQGSEA. In DNA form, the CDR3 reads TGCAGCGTTGAAGGAGAAGGCGACCAGTACTTC. It is translated as CSVEGEGDQYF. Full variable domain (remainder filled in from reference TRBV29-1 and TRBJ2-5): SAVISQKPSRDICQRGTSLTIQCQVDSQVTMMFWYRQQPGQSLTLIATANQGSEATYESGFVIDKFPISRPNLTFSTLTVSNMSPEDSSIYLCSVEGEGDQYFGPGTRLLVL.

This clonotype was found a few times. The V call is TRBV7-9, the J call TRBJ2-1; 11 positions agree with TRBD2. Trimming cost V 5 bases and J 7 bases; bases outside gene matches: 7. The CDR3 runs to 15 residues. Germline V gene lookup returns CDR1 SEHNR and CDR2 FQNEAQ (reference sequence). The CDR3 sequence is CASSTLAGGLNEQFF. Written as DNA, the CDR3 is TGTGCCAGCAGCACCTTAGCGGGGGGGCTAAATGAGCAGTTCTTC.

V usage is TRBV4-1 and J usage is TRBJ1-2; D call uncertain. CDR3 length: 15 residues. Germline lookup yields CDR1 MGHRA and CDR2 YSYEKL. V shed 0 bases and J shed 7 bases, with 15 bases lying between them. The CDR3 loop reads CASSQEKGEWGGYTF. In DNA form, the CDR3 reads TGCGCCAGCAGCCAAGAAAAGGGAGAGTGGGGTGGCTACACCTTC.

The table lists this clonotype with a few counts. V gene TRBV7-9 combines with J gene TRBJ2-7; D assignment may be TRBD1 or TRBD2 (6 bases each). CDR1 SEHNR and CDR2 FQNEAQ come from the germline V gene (reference sequence). The V end lost 5 bases, the J end lost 7 bases, and 21 bases lay between the germline ends. The CDR3 has 15 amino acids. The CDR3 DNA reads as TGTGCCAGCAGCCCCGGAGGGGGAGGTTTTTGGGAGCAGTACTTC. This gives the protein CASSPGGGGFWEQYF.

CDR3 sequence: CASSHDRGPPTAVNEQFF. CDR3 nucleotide sequence: TGTGCCAGCAGTCACGACAGGGGCCCCCCTACTGCCGTGAATGAGCAGTTCTTC. The chain joins TRBV6-5 to TRBJ2-1, with 8 positions matching TRBD1. With V trimmed by 5 bases and J by 7 bases, 19 bases remained unmatched. The CDR3 runs 18 residues. Germline CDR1 MNHEY, CDR2 SVGAGI.

The gene calls are TRBV12-3 or TRBV12-4 and TRBJ2-7; D is unclear. The CDR3 runs to 12 residues. V was clipped by 3 bases and J by 7 bases, with 10 bases between them. CDR3 nucleotide sequence: TGTGCCAGCAGTTTTATCTCCGGGGAGCAGTACTTC. This gives the protein CASSFISGEQYF.

This chain links TRBV29-1 with TRBJ2-7; possible D gene TRBD2, 7 bases. The CDR3 covers 12 residues. Per germline, CDR1 SQVTM and CDR2 ANQGSEA. With 7 bases removed from V and 7 bases from J, the gap between germline ends came to 17 bases. CDR3 sequence (DNA): TGCAGCGGAACGGCAGGGGAGGGAGAGCAGTACTTC. It translates to CSGTAGEGEQYF.

This clonotype has more than one count but fewer than ten. The V and J genes are TRBV7-2 and TRBJ2-7, with 9 bases identical to TRBD1. The CDR3 covers 14 residues. V was clipped by 4 bases and J by 5 bases; unmatched bases: 6. CDR1 and CDR2 from the germline V gene are SGHTA and FQGNSA. The CDR3 spells CASSYRGHGNEQYF. Here the CDR3 DNA reads TGTGCCAGCAGCTACAGGGGGCATGGAAACGAGCAGTACTTC.

V gene TRBV6-5 combines with J gene TRBJ2-7; tentative D call: TRBD1 (6 bases). Germline V CDR1 and CDR2: MNHEY, SVGAGI. Trimming stripped 2 bases from V and 3 bases from J, with 14 bases between. This CDR3 region has 15 residues. The DNA for the CDR3 is TGTGCCAGCAGTTACGGGGGCAGTGCTTACTACGAGCAGTACTTC. Protein: CASSYGGSAYYEQYF.

This clonotype was found a few times. V and J are TRBV6-4 and TRBJ2-3; D might be TRBD2 (6 bases). The CDR3 runs to 15 residues. Trimming took off 6 bases at V and 1 base at J, with 14 bases between the two ends. Germline loops: CDR1 MRHNA, CDR2 SNTAGT. This CDR3 is CASSPGVLGTDTQYF. The CDR3, as DNA: TGTGCCAGCAGCCCGGGGGTACTAGGCACAGATACGCAGTATTTT.

The V gene is TRBV20-1, the J gene TRBJ2-7; D may be TRBD1 (7 bases). V was trimmed by 2 bases and J by 0 bases, leaving 17 bases between them. CDR1 is DFQATT and CDR2 is SNEGSKA in the germline V gene (reference sequence). CDR3 length: 16 amino acids. The CDR3 sequence is CSARSLRGDSSYEQYF. In DNA, the CDR3 is TGCAGTGCTAGATCGTTAAGGGGGGACAGCTCCTACGAGCAGTACTTC.